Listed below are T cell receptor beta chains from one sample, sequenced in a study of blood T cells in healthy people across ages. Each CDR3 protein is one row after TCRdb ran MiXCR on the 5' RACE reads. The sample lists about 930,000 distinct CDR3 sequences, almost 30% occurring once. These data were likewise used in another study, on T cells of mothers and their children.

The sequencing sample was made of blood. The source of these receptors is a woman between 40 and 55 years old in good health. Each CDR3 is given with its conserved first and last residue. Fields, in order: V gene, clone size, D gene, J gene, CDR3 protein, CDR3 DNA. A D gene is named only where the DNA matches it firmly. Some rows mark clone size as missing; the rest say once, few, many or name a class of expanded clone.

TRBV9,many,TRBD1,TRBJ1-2,CASSEDAQGDYGYTF,TGTGCCAGCAGCGAAGACGCGCAGGGGGACTATGGCTACACCTTC
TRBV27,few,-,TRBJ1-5,CASSPWGGGNQPQHF,TGTGCCAGCAGTCCCTGGGGAGGAGGCAATCAGCCCCAGCATTTT
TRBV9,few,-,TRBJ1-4,CASSVDGQGKYEKLFF,TGTGCCAGCAGCGTAGATGGGCAGGGGAAATATGAAAAACTGTTTTTT
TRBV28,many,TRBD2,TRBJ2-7,CASRRRGDSSYEQYF,TGTGCCAGCAGGCGACGGGGGGATTCCTCCTACGAGCAGTACTTC
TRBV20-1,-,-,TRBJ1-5,CSARDMGSNQPQHF,TGCAGTGCTAGAGACATGGGGAGCAATCAGCCCCAGCATTTT
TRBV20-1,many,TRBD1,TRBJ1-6,CSAATGVAMYSPLHF,TGCAGTGCAGCGACAGGGGTGGCGATGTATTCACCCCTCCACTTT
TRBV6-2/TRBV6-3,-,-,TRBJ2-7,CASTTGFSYEQYF,TGTGCCAGCACCACGGGGTTCTCCTACGAGCAGTACTTC
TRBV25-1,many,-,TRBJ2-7,CASSEARPTYEQYF,TGTGCCAGCAGTGAAGCTAGACCCACCTACGAGCAGTACTTC
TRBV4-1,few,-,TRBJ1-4,CASGQGAYSTNEKLFF,TGCGCCAGCGGCCAAGGTGCATACTCAACTAATGAAAAACTGTTTTTT
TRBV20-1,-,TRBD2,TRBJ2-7,CSAWDYSYEQYF,TGCAGTGCCTGGGACTACTCCTACGAGCAGTACTTC
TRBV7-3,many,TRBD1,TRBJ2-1,CASSLTGSNEQFF,TGTGCCAGCAGCTTGACAGGGAGTAATGAGCAGTTCTTC
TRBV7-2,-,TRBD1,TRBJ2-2,CATDRGVRAGELFF,TGTGCTACAGACAGGGGAGTGAGGGCCGGGGAGCTGTTTTTT
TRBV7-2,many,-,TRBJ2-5,CASSSGHPGQETQYF,TGTGCCAGCAGCTCGGGACACCCGGGGCAAGAGACCCAGTACTTC